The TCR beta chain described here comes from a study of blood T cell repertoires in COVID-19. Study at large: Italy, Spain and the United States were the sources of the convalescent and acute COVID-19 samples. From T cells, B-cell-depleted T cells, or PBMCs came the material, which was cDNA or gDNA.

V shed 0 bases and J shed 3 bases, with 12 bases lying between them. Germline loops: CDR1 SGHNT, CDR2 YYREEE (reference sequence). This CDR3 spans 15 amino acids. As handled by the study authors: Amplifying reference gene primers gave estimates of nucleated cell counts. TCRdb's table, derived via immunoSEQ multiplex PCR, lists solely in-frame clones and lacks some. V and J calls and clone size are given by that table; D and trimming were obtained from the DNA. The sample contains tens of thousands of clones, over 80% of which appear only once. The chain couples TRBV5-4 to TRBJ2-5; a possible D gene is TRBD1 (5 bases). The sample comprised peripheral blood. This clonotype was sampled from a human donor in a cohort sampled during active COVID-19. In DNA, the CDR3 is TGTGCCAGCAGCTTGGAAGGGGCAGGGAAAGAGACCCAGTACTTC. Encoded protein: CASSLEGAGKETQYF.